The 12 T cell receptor beta chains presented below share a single source sample, sequenced in a study of CD8 T cells in Susac syndrome. The authors reverse transcribed roughly 0.5 to 1 ug RNA with random hexamers. TCRdb used MiXCR to reprocess the immunoSEQ multiplex PCR reads, holding one entry per CDR3 protein. Of roughly 330,000 distinct CDR3 sequences listed, 90% to 95% were seen once; the top ten hold roughly 0.059%. Material for sequencing was CD4+ T cells from PBMCs. The receptors originated from a human donor with multiple sclerosis.

V and J are TRBV6-1 and TRBJ2-2; 9 nucleotides line up with TRBD1. The J segment lost 0 bases and the V segment lost 7 bases, leaving 6 bases of the junction unmatched. The germline V gene has CDR1 MNHNS and CDR2 SASEGT. The CDR3 runs to 16 residues. CDR3 residues: CASKGQGRSNTGELFF. The DNA of the CDR3 is TGTGCCAGCAAAGGACAGGGGCGATCGAACACCGGGGAGCTGTTTTTT.

The chain recombines TRBV5-4 with TRBJ1-1; no reliable D call. This CDR3 has 14 amino acids. The V gene's germline CDR1 is SGHNT and CDR2 YYREEE (reference sequence). Trimming took off 2 bases at V and 1 base at J, with 9 bases between the two ends. The CDR3 loop reads CASSLQSRNTEAFF. In nucleotides, the CDR3 is TGTGCCAGCAGCTTACAGTCGAGGAACACTGAAGCTTTCTTT.

The J gene is TRBJ2-2, the V gene TRBV30; the D is unclear. Per germline, CDR1 GTSNPN and CDR2 SVGIG (reference sequence). Trimming removed 7 bases at V and 5 bases at J, with 20 bases between. There are 15 residues in the CDR3. The CDR3 nucleotides are TGTGCCTTCACGAACGAGGTGGTAAGGACCGGGGAGCTGTTTTTT. Residues: CAFTNEVVRTGELFF. Based on the CDR3 plus reference TRBV30 and TRBJ2-2, the full variable domain is SQTIHQWPATLVQPVGSPLSLECTVEGTSNPNLYWYRQAAGRGLQLLFYSVGIGQISSEVPQNLSASRPQDRQFILSSKKLLLSDSGFYLCAFTNEVVRTGELFFGEGSRLTVL.

This chain joins TRBV20-1 and TRBJ2-3, with 11 bases identical to TRBD2. Germline V lookup: CDR1 DFQATT, CDR2 SNEGSKA (reference sequence). V trimming: 4 bases; J trimming: 2 bases; junction bases outside the gene matches: 5. The CDR3 covers 15 residues. CDR3 DNA sequence: TGCAGTGCTATCGCTAGCGGGAGGTACACAGATACGCAGTATTTT. It codes for CSAIASGRYTDTQYF.

The rearrangement uses TRBV6-2 or TRBV6-3 and TRBJ1-1; D possibly corresponds to TRBD1 (6 bases). The CDR3 length is 11 residues. The germline V gene encodes CDR1 MNHEY and CDR2 SVGEGT. Trimming shortened V by 8 bases and J by 4 bases, and 8 bases separated the two germline ends. In nucleotides, the CDR3 is TGTGCCAGCGGGGACACCACTGAAGCTTTCTTT. It encodes CASGDTTEAFF.

This sequence joins TRBV5-1 and TRBJ1-2, with TRBD1 matching 7 bases. This CDR3 region has 15 residues. Looked up from germline, CDR1 is SGHRS and CDR2 is YFSETQ. Trimming removed 4 bases from V and 0 bases from J; junction bases left unmatched: 6. CDR3 region: CASSRGQAANYGYTF. The CDR3 DNA reads TGCGCCAGCAGCCGAGGACAGGCCGCTAACTATGGCTACACCTTC.

CDR3 in amino acids: CASSQSIWDSGNYGYTF. DNA of the CDR3: TGCGCCAGCAGTCAATCAATCTGGGACTCTGGTAACTATGGCTACACCTTC. This chain links TRBV23-1 with TRBJ1-2; D might be TRBD1 (5 bases). TRBV23-1 qualifies as an ORF whose function is uncertain. V lost 0 bases and J 1 base, leaving 15 bases between the germline ends. The CDR3 is made up of 17 amino acids.

The CDR3 DNA sequence: TGCGCCAGCAGCAAGCGATTCAGGGGGCGCGAGTCTGGGACTGAAGCTTTCTTT. Translating it yields CASSKRFRGRESGTEAFF. The rearrangement joins TRBV4-1 to TRBJ1-1; 8 bases line up with TRBD1. Trimming at V came to 5 bases and at J to 5 bases, leaving 19 bases not matched to a gene. CDR1 is MGHRA and CDR2 is YSYEKL in the germline V gene. CDR3 length: 18 amino acids.

The rearrangement joins TRBV20-1 to TRBJ2-5; no clear D. The CDR3 loop spans 14 amino acids. CDR1 and CDR2 from the germline V gene are DFQATT and SNEGSKA (reference sequence). V was trimmed by 2 bases and J by 3 bases, leaving 13 bases between them. CDR3 sequence: CSARPPTYKETQYF. The CDR3, as DNA: TGCAGTGCTAGACCCCCGACTTACAAAGAGACCCAGTACTTC.

The rearrangement links TRBV2 to TRBJ2-3; TRBD2 agrees at 9 bases. The CDR3 is made up of 16 amino acids. Germline V CDR1 and CDR2: SNHLY, FYNNEI. V gave up 5 bases and J gave up 2 bases; unmatched junction bases: 8. The CDR3 DNA sequence: TGTGCCAGCAGTCGCAACCTAGCGGGGATCACAGATACGCAGTATTTT. This codes for CASSRNLAGITDTQYF. The full variable domain, its missing parts supplied by reference TRBV2 and TRBJ2-3, is EPEVTQTPSHQVTQMGQEVILRCVPISNHLYFYWYRQILGQKVEFLVSFYNNEISEKSEIFDDQFSVERPDGSNFTLKIRSTKLEDSAMYFCASSRNLAGITDTQYFGPGTRLTVL.

This clonotype occurred a few times. Germline is not matched at one junction end, which may reflect a read error. This chain links TRBV2 with TRBJ2-2; TRBD2 matches 8 bases. The CDR3 sequence is 14 residues long. The germline V gene has CDR1 SNHLY and CDR2 FYNNEI. CDR3 in DNA: TGTGCCAGCAATATAGCGGGAAACACCGGGGAGCTTTTTTTT. Its protein is CASNIAGNTGELFF.

V is TRBV5-1 and J is TRBJ2-5; 14 bases line up with TRBD2. The CDR3 spans 16 residues. The trim removed 5 bases at V and 5 bases at J, leaving 8 bases unmatched. Germline values: CDR1 SGHRS, CDR2 YFSETQ. The CDR3 region is CASSFGLAGGTETQYF. CDR3 bases: TGCGCCAGCAGTTTTGGACTAGCGGGAGGTACGGAGACCCAGTACTTC.